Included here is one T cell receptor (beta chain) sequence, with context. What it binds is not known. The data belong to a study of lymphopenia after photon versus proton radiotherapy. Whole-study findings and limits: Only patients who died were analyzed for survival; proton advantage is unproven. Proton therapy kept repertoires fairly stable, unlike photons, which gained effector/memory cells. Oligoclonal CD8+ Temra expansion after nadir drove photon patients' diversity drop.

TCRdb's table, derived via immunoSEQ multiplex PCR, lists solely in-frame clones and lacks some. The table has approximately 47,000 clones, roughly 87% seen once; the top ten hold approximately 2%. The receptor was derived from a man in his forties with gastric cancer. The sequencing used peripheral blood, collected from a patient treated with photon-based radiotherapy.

Here the CDR3 reads CASSYGTGGKNIQYF. CDR3 nucleotides: TGTGCCAGCAGCTACGGGACAGGGGGCAAAAACATTCAGTACTTC. The V gene is TRBV7-8, the J gene TRBJ2-4; 11 bases are shared with TRBD1. CDR3 length: 15 amino acids. V lost 4 bases, J lost 3 bases, and 2 bases stayed unmatched. The V gene's germline CDR1 is SGHVS and CDR2 FQNEAQ.